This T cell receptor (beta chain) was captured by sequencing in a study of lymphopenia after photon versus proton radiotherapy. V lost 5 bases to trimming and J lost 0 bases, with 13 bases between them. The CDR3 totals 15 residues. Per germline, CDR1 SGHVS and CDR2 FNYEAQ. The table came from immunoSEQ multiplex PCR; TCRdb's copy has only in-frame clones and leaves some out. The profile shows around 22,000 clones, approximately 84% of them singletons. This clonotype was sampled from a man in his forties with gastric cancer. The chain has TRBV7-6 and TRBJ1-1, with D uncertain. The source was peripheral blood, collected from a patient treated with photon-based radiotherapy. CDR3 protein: CASSPRRGMNTEAFF. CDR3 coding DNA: TGTGCCAGCAGCCCCCGACGGGGTATGAACACTGAAGCTTTCTTT.